Listed below are T cell receptor beta chains from one sample, sequenced in a study of tumor-infiltrating lymphocytes in oesophageal squamous cell carcinoma. Using its own MiXCR run on the PCR reads, TCRdb lists one record per CDR3 protein. The data show fewer than 20,000 distinct CDR3 sequences, with 35% to 45% seen just once and more than 25% held by the top ten. Sequencing was done on a sample of esophageal tumor tissue. These receptors originate from a male donor with esophageal squamous cell carcinoma. CDR3s include the opening cysteine and the closing phenylalanine or tryptophan. The D gene is left open where the match is weak.

>TRBD2|TRBV10-1|.
CASSESGTNYEQYF
>.|TRBV7-2|TRBJ2-2
CASSLVQGGTGELFF
>.|TRBV7-3|TRBJ2-3
CASRAVTSDTQYF
>TRBD2|TRBV7-2|TRBJ2-5
CASSLQTSGGETQYF
>TRBD1|TRBV9|TRBJ2-7
CASSEGAGFYEQYF
>TRBD2|TRBV7-7|TRBJ2-1
CASSPTSGGYNEQFF
>.|TRBV5-5|.
CASSLARLGVETQYF
>.|TRBV7-9|TRBJ2-1
CASSYPSSYNEQFF
>.|TRBV10-3|TRBJ2-1
CAISETQGHPYDEQFF
>TRBD1|TRBV23-1|TRBJ2-7
CASTPTGTGGPHYEQYF
>.|TRBV7-2|TRBJ2-3
CASTGRRGRTDTQYF
>.|TRBV7-6|TRBJ2-6
CASSPHSGGFQLWLHLRF
>TRBD2|TRBV7-2|.
CASSLAAGGSYEQYF
>.|TRBV7-2|.
CASSLVTRKQFF
>TRBD1|TRBV7-2|TRBJ2-5
CASKPGGRETQYF
>.|TRBV5-6|TRBJ2-7
CASSRSYEQYF
>.|TRBV7-9|TRBJ2-5
CASSPIRDGAEETQYF
>TRBD1|TRBV6-1|.
CASRTDRGGNIQYF
>.|TRBV7-2|.
CASSPTDTGADSHEQYF
>.|TRBV7-2|TRBJ2-5
CASSQTLGGELYF
>.|TRBV27|TRBJ1-1
CASSLGSAGNTEAFF
>.|TRBV7-8|TRBJ2-1
CASSLVINEQFF
>TRBD1|TRBV12-3/TRBV12-4|TRBJ1-2
CASSPDRGGYTF
>TRBD2|TRBV7-2|.
CASSLRTSGGRDEQFF
>.|TRBV24-1|TRBJ1-2
CATSDGQFHGYTF
>.|TRBV7-4|.
CASPPMRGGYEQYF
>.|TRBV7-9|.
CASSVGSNNEQFF
>TRBD2|TRBV7-6|TRBJ2-3
CASSLAGTTLDTQYF
>TRBD2|TRBV7-3|TRBJ2-2
CASSPLAGGNTGELFF
>TRBD1|TRBV11-3|.
CASSFVTGTGVHEQYF
>TRBD1|TRBV7-9|TRBJ1-1
CASSPQGANTEAFF
>.|TRBV7-2|TRBJ2-5
CASSPGQFQETQYF
>.|TRBV11-2|TRBJ1-1
CASSLGMGGTEAFF
>TRBD2|TRBV2|.
CASSEAKLADLNEQFF
>TRBD2|TRBV7-2|TRBJ2-7
CASSAASGGSEQYF
>.|TRBV6-1|TRBJ2-2
CASSEGRGNTGELFF
>TRBD2|TRBV7-4|TRBJ2-1
CASSIGTNNEQFF
>.|TRBV15|.
CATSRVGAGSYEQYF
>.|TRBV7-3|.
CASSLNRDNEQFF
>.|TRBV28|TRBJ1-1
CASSLFPQGSGSTEAFF
>TRBD1|TRBV28|.
CASSSGTAQETQYF
>TRBD2|TRBV24-1|TRBJ2-5
CATSDPSGGKETQYF
>.|TRBV11-3|TRBJ2-1
CASSLGSGSYNEQFF
>.|TRBV28|TRBJ1-1
CASSPYAGTMNTEAFF
>TRBD1|TRBV7-2|.
CASRPGTGGGNEQFF
>TRBD1|TRBV7-2|TRBJ2-7
CASSSWTGRSYEQYF
>.|TRBV12-3/TRBV12-4|TRBJ2-6
CASSPLGGANVLTF
>.|TRBV7-4|.
CASSYLGGNSYEQYF
>TRBD1|TRBV6-1|TRBJ1-5
CASIPGDSYSNQPQHF
>.|TRBV7-3|.
CASSLGNEQYF
>.|TRBV2|TRBJ2-6
CASSVSSGANVLTF
>.|TRBV5-1|TRBJ1-2
CASSFEVQGGYTF
>.|TRBV24-1|TRBJ1-1
CATSDLRETEAFF
>.|TRBV7-2|TRBJ1-2
CASSPHQGQGYTF
>.|TRBV7-3|TRBJ2-5
CASSQGQETQYF